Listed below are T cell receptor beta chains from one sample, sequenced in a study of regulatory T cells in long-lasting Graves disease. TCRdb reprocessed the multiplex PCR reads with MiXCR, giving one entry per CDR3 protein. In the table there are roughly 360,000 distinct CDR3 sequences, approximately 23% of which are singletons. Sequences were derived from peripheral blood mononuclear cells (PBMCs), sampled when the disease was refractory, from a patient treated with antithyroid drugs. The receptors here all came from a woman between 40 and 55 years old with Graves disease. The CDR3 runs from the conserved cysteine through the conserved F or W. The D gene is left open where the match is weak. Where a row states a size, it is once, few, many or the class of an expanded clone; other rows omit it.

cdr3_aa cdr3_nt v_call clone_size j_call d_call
CASSQERGATGANVLTF TGTGCCAGCAGCCAAGAACGGGGGGCGACAGGGGCCAACGTCCTGACTTTC TRBV3-1 - TRBJ2-6 -
CASSLEGARTEAFF TGTGCCAGCAGCCTCGAGGGGGCGCGGACTGAAGCTTTCTTT TRBV9 many TRBJ1-1 TRBD1
CSARRQGDQPQHF TGCAGTGCCCGGAGACAGGGCGATCAGCCCCAGCATTTT TRBV20-1 few TRBJ1-5 TRBD1
CASSYTRQGSSNQPQHF TGTGCCAGCAGTTACACCCGACAGGGTTCAAGCAATCAGCCCCAGCATTTT TRBV6-2/TRBV6-3 - TRBJ1-5 TRBD1
CASSLLRSPLYEQYF TGCGCCAGCAGCTTGTTGCGGTCCCCCCTATACGAGCAGTACTTC TRBV5-1 few TRBJ2-7 -
CAISESGTGSREQYF TGTGCCATCAGTGAAAGCGGGACAGGGAGCCGCGAGCAGTACTTC TRBV10-3 - TRBJ2-7 TRBD1
CASSIRRQGPNEKLFF TGTGCCAGTAGTATCCGGCGTCAGGGGCCTAATGAAAAACTGTTTTTT TRBV19 - TRBJ1-4 -
CASSLARDSLSYEQYF TGCGCCAGCAGCTTAGCACGGGACAGCCTCTCCTACGAGCAGTACTTC TRBV5-1 many TRBJ2-7 TRBD1
CASSLGGLGNEQFF TGTGCCAGCAGCTTAGGGGGGCTCGGCAATGAGCAGTTCTTC TRBV11-2 - TRBJ2-1 -
CASSSGQGAYNEQFF TGTGCTAGCAGCTCTGGACAGGGCGCCTACAATGAGCAGTTCTTC TRBV7-7 few TRBJ2-1 TRBD1
CASSPDRVYGYTF TGTGCCAGCAGCCCCGACCGTGTATATGGCTACACCTTC TRBV3-1 many TRBJ1-2 -
CASGPNSYNEQFF TGTGCCAGCGGGCCCAACTCCTACAATGAGCAGTTCTTC TRBV2 - TRBJ2-1 -
CASTSSGDRGTGELFF TGTGCCAGCACCTCCTCCGGGGACAGGGGCACCGGGGAGCTGTTTTTT TRBV6-1 - TRBJ2-2 TRBD1
CAWSPGLAGGGDEQFF TGTGCCTGGAGTCCCGGACTAGCGGGAGGCGGGGATGAGCAGTTCTTC TRBV30 - TRBJ2-1 TRBD2
CASSTGWGENTEAFF TGTGCCAGCAGCACCGGTTGGGGGGAGAACACTGAAGCTTTCTTT TRBV5-6 - TRBJ1-1 -
CASSEPPPGAGASLQETQYF TGTGCCAGCAGTGAACCTCCCCCGGGAGCGGGAGCTAGCCTCCAAGAGACCCAGTACTTC TRBV25-1 many TRBJ2-5 TRBD2
CASSRDNTGELFF TGCGCCAGCAGCCGGGACAACACCGGGGAGCTGTTTTTT TRBV10-2 few TRBJ2-2 -
CASSSRSTYQPQHF TGTGCCAGCAGTTCACGAAGCACATATCAGCCCCAGCATTTT TRBV28 many TRBJ1-5 -
CASSMWGMDLSKNIQYF TGTGCCAGTAGTATGTGGGGCATGGATCTTAGCAAAAACATTCAGTACTTC TRBV19 few TRBJ2-4 -
CASREGQGLNTEAFF TGTGCCAGCAGAGAGGGACAGGGGTTGAACACTGAAGCTTTCTTT TRBV12-3/TRBV12-4 many TRBJ1-1 TRBD1
CASMRGTSGTGELFF TGTGCCAGCATGCGAGGGACTAGCGGTACGGGGGAGCTGTTTTTT TRBV7-9 - TRBJ2-2 TRBD2
CASSPPTGYEQYF TGTGCCAGCAGTCCCCCGACAGGCTACGAGCAGTACTTC TRBV27 many TRBJ2-7 -
CASSMGQGPGANVLTF TGCGCCAGCAGCATGGGACAGGGGCCCGGGGCCAACGTCCTGACTTTC TRBV5-1 few TRBJ2-6 TRBD1
CASSPSRGGYGYTF TGTGCCAGCAGCCCCAGTAGGGGTGGCTATGGCTACACCTTC TRBV7-2 many TRBJ1-2 -
CASSLRAGRGYEQYF TGTGCCAGCAGCTTAAGGGCTGGCAGGGGCTACGAGCAGTACTTC TRBV12-3/TRBV12-4 many TRBJ2-7 -
CASSLTSGTTYEQYF TGCGCCAGCAGCCTAACTAGCGGGACCACCTACGAGCAGTACTTC TRBV5-1 many TRBJ2-7 TRBD2
CASSSRQGGANEKLFF TGTGCCAGCAGTTCACGGCAGGGGGGTGCTAATGAAAAACTGTTTTTT TRBV28 many TRBJ1-4 TRBD1
CASSVRGQPQHF TGTGCCAGCAGTGTCAGGGGTCAGCCCCAGCATTTT TRBV12-3/TRBV12-4 many TRBJ1-5 -
CASSLWARGPAYEQYF TGTGCCAGCAGTTTATGGGCCCGGGGGCCAGCCTACGAGCAGTACTTC TRBV28 many TRBJ2-7 -
CASMTGTTNEKLFF TGTGCCAGCATGACAGGGACAACTAATGAAAAACTGTTTTTT TRBV28 many TRBJ1-4 TRBD1
CASSRELNEKLFF TGCGCCAGCAGCCGGGAACTTAATGAAAAACTGTTTTTT TRBV4-1 few TRBJ1-4 -
CSARWDRVSYEQYF TGCAGTGCTAGATGGGACAGGGTTAGCTACGAGCAGTACTTC TRBV20-1 - TRBJ2-7 TRBD1
CASSGTSGRSEQYF TGTGCCAGCAGTGGGACTAGCGGGAGGAGCGAGCAGTACTTC TRBV2 many TRBJ2-7 TRBD2
CASSTDQGAYEQYF TGTGCCAGTAGTACCGATCAGGGGGCCTACGAGCAGTACTTC TRBV19 many TRBJ2-7 TRBD1
CASSFETSGAPTDTQYF TGTGCCAGCAGCTTCGAGACTAGCGGGGCCCCCACAGATACGCAGTATTTT TRBV2 few TRBJ2-3 TRBD2
CASSSPGRFPQPQHF TGTGCCAGCAGTTCCCCGGGACGGTTTCCTCAGCCCCAGCATTTT TRBV28 - TRBJ1-5 -
CASSLSIEAFF TGTGCCAGCTCGCTAAGCATTGAAGCTTTCTTT TRBV18 few TRBJ1-1 -
CATSRASRGFYSNQPQHF TGTGCCACCAGCAGGGCCTCACGGGGTTTCTATAGCAATCAGCCCCAGCATTTT TRBV15 many TRBJ1-5 -
CASSFADTSEQYF TGTGCCAGCAGTTTCGCCGATACCAGCGAGCAGTACTTC TRBV28 many TRBJ2-7 -
CASSGGPDSYEQYF TGTGCCAGCAGCGGGGGCCCCGACTCCTACGAGCAGTACTTC TRBV13 many TRBJ2-7 -